The 10 T cell receptor beta chains below all came from one sample that was sequenced in a study of blood T cell repertoires in COVID-19. The data were produced by immunoSEQ multiplex PCR, yet TCRdb's version contains in-frame clones alone and is incomplete. The table includes around 170,000 clones, about four fifths detected once. The specimen sequenced was peripheral blood. The receptors derive from a woman aged 80 or over with acute or convalescent COVID-19.

The chain combines TRBV19 with TRBJ2-6; tentatively, D is TRBD1 (5 bases). Trimming took off 7 bases at V and 4 bases at J, with 17 bases between the two ends. The CDR3 is made up of 16 amino acids. Germline CDR1 and CDR2: LNHDA and SQIVND (reference sequence). The CDR3 coding sequence is TGTGCCAGTAACCCCCCGCAGGGTAGAGGGGCCAACGTCCTGACTTTC. It yields the protein CASNPPQGRGANVLTF.

The chain carries TRBV5-1 and TRBJ2-2, with a tentative D call TRBD2 (5 bases). Germline assignment: CDR1 SGHRS and CDR2 YFSETQ. CDR3 length equals 14 residues. Trimming left V 1 base short and J 7 bases short, with 11 bases between. The CDR3, as DNA: TGCGCCAGCAGCTTGTTAGCGAGGGACGGGGAGCTGTTTTTT. It codes for CASSLLARDGELFF.

This clone was seen a few times. The chain combines TRBV28 with TRBJ2-1; the match to TRBD2 covers 7 bases. V dropped 6 bases and J dropped 2; count of bases not matched to a gene: 7. Germline CDR1 reads MDHEN; CDR2 reads SYDVKM. The CDR3 totals 15 residues. The CDR3 loop is CASSPLSGTYNEQFF. CDR3 DNA sequence: TGTGCCAGCAGCCCCCTGAGCGGGACCTACAATGAGCAGTTCTTC. Full variable domain (rest looked up from reference TRBV28 and TRBJ2-1): DVKVTQSSRYLVKRTGEKVFLECVQDMDHENMFWYRQDPGLGLRLIYFSYDVKMKEKGDIPEGYSVSREKKERFSLILESASTNQTSMYLCASSPLSGTYNEQFFGPGTRLTVL.

V usage is TRBV27 and J usage is TRBJ1-2; 7 nucleotides align to TRBD1. Germline-derived CDR1 and CDR2 are MNHEY and SMNVEV (reference sequence). The CDR3 has 13 amino acids. The V segment lost 4 bases and the J segment 10 bases; nucleotides outside the gene matches: 9. The CDR3 loop reads CASSYRGQRLYTF. The CDR3 region has the DNA TGTGCCAGCAGTTACAGGGGCCAGCGGCTCTACACCTTC.

This sequence joins TRBV18 and TRBJ2-1, with D tentatively TRBD1 (6 bases). CDR1 and CDR2 from the germline V gene are KGHSH and LQKENI. This CDR3 is 16 amino acids long. V was trimmed by 3 bases and J by 4 bases, leaving 16 bases between them. CDR3 nucleotide sequence: TGTGCCAGCTCACCTCAGTCCGGGACAAATTACAATGAGCAGTTCTTC. Protein: CASSPQSGTNYNEQFF.

This clone was seen a single time. This sequence joins TRBV4-1 and TRBJ2-7; 8 nucleotides line up with TRBD2. Germline CDR1 and CDR2: MGHRA and YSYEKL. This CDR3 contains 16 residues. Trimming removed 4 bases from V and 4 bases from J; junction bases left unmatched: 12. The CDR3 DNA reads TGCGCCAGCAGCCCCCTTCCCAGCGGGAGATTTTACGAGCAGTACTTC. The encoded protein is CASSPLPSGRFYEQYF.

With regard to this clone: Sequence at one end of the junction differs from germline and may be a read error. The chain carries TRBV7-7 and TRBJ2-1; 12 bases are a match to TRBD2. Per germline, CDR1 SSHAT and CDR2 FNYEAQ (reference sequence). The CDR3 is made up of 15 amino acids. DNA for the CDR3: TGTGCTAGCAGTCCCGGACTAGCGGGGAACAATGAGCAGTTCTTC. Its translation: CASSPGLAGNNEQFF.

In the case of this clone: The sample holds other DNA sequences that translate to the same CDR3. The chain carries TRBV2 and TRBJ1-3, with a possible D match to TRBD1 (5 bases). Per the germline V gene, CDR1 is SNHLY and CDR2 is FYNNEI. Trimming removed 3 bases from V and 0 bases from J, with 9 bases in between. The CDR3 contains 15 residues. This chain's CDR3 is CASSDPGGSGNTIYF. The CDR3 nucleotides are TGTGCCAGCAGTGATCCGGGGGGCTCTGGAAACACCATATATTTT. Full variable domain (outside the CDR3, taken from reference TRBV2 and TRBJ1-3): EPEVTQTPSHQVTQMGQEVILRCVPISNHLYFYWYRQILGQKVEFLVSFYNNEISEKSEIFDDQFSVERPDGSNFTLKIRSTKLEDSAMYFCASSDPGGSGNTIYFGEGSWLTVV.

The chain joins TRBV6-5 to TRBJ1-2; the match to TRBD1 covers 7 bases. J lost 7 bases, V lost 6 bases, and 11 bases had no gene match. This CDR3 has 14 amino acids. CDR1 and CDR2 from the germline V gene are MNHEY and SVGAGI. The CDR3 sequence is CASRGDSRRGGYTF. The DNA for the CDR3 is TGTGCCAGCAGGGGGGACAGCAGGAGGGGTGGCTACACCTTC.

V gene TRBV19 combines with J gene TRBJ1-2; D uncertain. Trimming removed 7 bases at V and 3 bases at J, with 18 bases between. The length of the CDR3 is 15 residues. Germline lookup yields CDR1 LNHDA and CDR2 SQIVND (reference sequence). The CDR3 loop reads CASNALRGGDYGYTF. Written as DNA, the CDR3 is TGTGCCAGTAACGCGTTGCGGGGAGGCGACTATGGCTACACCTTC.